The T cell receptor beta chain described here comes from a study of cytomegalovirus exposure and HLA in healthy donors. Comment on this clone: The antigen remains unidentified. Within the sample, other DNA sequences also encode this same CDR3.

The CDR3 is 15 residues long. V lost 1 base and J lost 4; bases outside the gene matches: 7. From germline, CDR1 is SEHNR and CDR2 FQNEAQ (reference sequence). Study outcomes and limitations: After further analysis at a later stage, roughly 16,000 TCR beta sequences were associated with HLA alleles at 0.05 false discovery rate. A previous analysis found most TCR beta V segments productive roughly 87% or roughly 30% of the time.

PCR involved 60 Vbeta and 13 Jbeta primers. Profiling relied on immunoSEQ multiplex PCR, and the TCRdb table lists in-frame clones only, not all of them. The table shows fewer than 250,000 clones, with around 75% occurring only once. The chain couples TRBV7-9 to TRBJ2-7, with 7 bases lining up with TRBD2. This TCR came from a woman between 25 and 40 years old in good health and CMV-seropositive. The sample taken for sequencing was PBMCs. The CDR3 protein is CASSLDGGRVYEQYF. The CDR3, as DNA: TGTGCCAGCAGCTTAGACGGCGGGAGAGTGTACGAGCAGTACTTC.